These 2 T cell receptor beta chains share one sample of origin, sequenced in a study of blood T cells in healthy people across ages. A second PCR of roughly 7 to 11 cycles used a sample-barcoded 5' primer and a J-beta primer mix. One entry per CDR3 protein, called by TCRdb with MiXCR from the 5' RACE reads. This table has hundreds of thousands of distinct CDR3 sequences, roughly 64% appearing once. Sequencing used blood. Every receptor here comes from a man aged 25 to 45 in good health.

The V and J genes are TRBV6-2 or TRBV6-3 and TRBJ2-1; 12 nucleotides align to TRBD1. Germline CDR1 is MNHEY and CDR2 is SVGEGT. The V segment lost 4 bases and the J segment 13 bases; nucleotides outside the gene matches: 8. This CDR3 spans 14 amino acids. The CDR3 protein is CASSSGTGGSIQFF. CDR3 nucleotides: TGTGCCAGCAGTTCCGGGACAGGGGGCTCGATACAGTTCTTC.

The chain has TRBV7-2 and TRBJ2-5; 8 bases agree with TRBD2. The V gene's germline CDR1 is SGHTA and CDR2 FQGNSA. Trimming removed 2 bases from V and 1 base from J; junction bases left unmatched: 3. There are 15 residues in the CDR3. CDR3 nucleotides: TGTGCCAGCAGCTTAAATCGGGGGGGCCAAGAGACCCAGTACTTC. It yields the protein CASSLNRGGQETQYF. The full variable domain, in which reference TRBV7-2 and TRBJ2-5 provide the parts outside the CDR3, is GAGVSQSPSNKVTEKGKDVELRCDPISGHTALYWYRQSLGQGLEFLIYFQGNSAPDKSGLPSDRFSAERTGGSVSTLTIQRTQQEDSAVYLCASSLNRGGQETQYFGPGTRLLVL.